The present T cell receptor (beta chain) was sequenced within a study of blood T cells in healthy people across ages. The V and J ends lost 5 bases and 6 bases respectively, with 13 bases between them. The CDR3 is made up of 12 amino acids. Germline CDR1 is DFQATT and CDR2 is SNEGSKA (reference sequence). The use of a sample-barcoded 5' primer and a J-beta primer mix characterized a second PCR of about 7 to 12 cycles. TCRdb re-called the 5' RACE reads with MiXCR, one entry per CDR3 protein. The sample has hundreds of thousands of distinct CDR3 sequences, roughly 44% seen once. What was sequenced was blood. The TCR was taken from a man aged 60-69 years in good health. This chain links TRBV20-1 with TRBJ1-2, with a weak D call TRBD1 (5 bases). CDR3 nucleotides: TGCAGTGCTTGGGGGGGGTTCGATGGCTACACCTTC. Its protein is CSAWGGFDGYTF.